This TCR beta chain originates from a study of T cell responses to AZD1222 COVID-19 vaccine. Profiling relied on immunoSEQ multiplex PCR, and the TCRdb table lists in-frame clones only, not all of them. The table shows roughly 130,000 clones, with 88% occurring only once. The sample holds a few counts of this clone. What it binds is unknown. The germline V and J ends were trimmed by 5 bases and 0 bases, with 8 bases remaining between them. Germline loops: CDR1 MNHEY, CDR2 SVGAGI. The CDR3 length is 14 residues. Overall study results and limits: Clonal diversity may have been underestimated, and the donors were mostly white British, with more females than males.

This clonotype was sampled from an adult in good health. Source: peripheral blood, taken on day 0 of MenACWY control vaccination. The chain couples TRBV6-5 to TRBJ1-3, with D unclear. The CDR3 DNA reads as TGTGCCAGCAGTATCGAGATCTCTGGAAACACCATATATTTT. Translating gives CASSIEISGNTIYF.